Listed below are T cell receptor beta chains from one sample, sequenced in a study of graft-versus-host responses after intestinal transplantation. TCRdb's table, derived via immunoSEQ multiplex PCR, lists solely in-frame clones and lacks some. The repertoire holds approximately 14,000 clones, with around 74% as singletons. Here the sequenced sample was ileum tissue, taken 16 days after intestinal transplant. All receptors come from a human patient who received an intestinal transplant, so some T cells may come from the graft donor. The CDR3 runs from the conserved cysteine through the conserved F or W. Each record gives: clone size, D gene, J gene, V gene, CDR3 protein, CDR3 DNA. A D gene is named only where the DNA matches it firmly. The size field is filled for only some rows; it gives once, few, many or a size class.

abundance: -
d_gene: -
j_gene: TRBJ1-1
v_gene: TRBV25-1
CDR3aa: CASSEYTGLNTEAFF
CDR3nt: TGTGCCAGCAGTGAATATACGGGTTTGAACACTGAAGCTTTCTTT

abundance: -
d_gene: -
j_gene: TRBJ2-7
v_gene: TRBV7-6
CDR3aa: CASSLVLQDGEQYF
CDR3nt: TGTGCCAGCAGCTTGGTCTTGCAGGATGGAGAGCAGTACTTC

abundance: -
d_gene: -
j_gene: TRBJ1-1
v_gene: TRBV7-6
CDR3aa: CASSLAHGENTEAFF
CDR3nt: TGTGCCAGCAGCTTAGCCCACGGAGAGAACACTGAAGCTTTCTTT

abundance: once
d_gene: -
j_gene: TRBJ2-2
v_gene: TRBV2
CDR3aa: CASSELGLGTGELFF
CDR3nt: TGTGCCAGCAGTGAACTTGGGCTCGGCACCGGGGAGCTGTTTTTT

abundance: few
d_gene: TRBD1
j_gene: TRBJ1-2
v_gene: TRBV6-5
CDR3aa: CASTQQGKVGYTF
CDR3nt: TGTGCCAGCACTCAACAGGGGAAGGTTGGCTACACCTTC

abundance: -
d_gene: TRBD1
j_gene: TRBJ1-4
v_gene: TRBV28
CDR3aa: CASSFPGQGAEKLFF
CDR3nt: TGTGCCAGCAGTTTCCCGGGACAGGGGGCTGAAAAACTGTTTTTT

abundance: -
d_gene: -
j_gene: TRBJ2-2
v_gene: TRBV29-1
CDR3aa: CSVPDTGELFF
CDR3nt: TGCAGCGTCCCGGACACCGGGGAGCTGTTTTTT

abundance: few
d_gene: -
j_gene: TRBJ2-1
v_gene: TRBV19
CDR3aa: CASSRGSSSYNEQFF
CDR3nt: TGTGCCAGTAGTAGAGGGTCCAGCTCCTACAATGAGCAGTTCTTC

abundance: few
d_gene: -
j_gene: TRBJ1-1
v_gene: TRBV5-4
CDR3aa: CASSQIGTGNTEAFF
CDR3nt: TGTGCCAGCAGCCAAATTGGTACAGGGAACACTGAAGCTTTCTTT

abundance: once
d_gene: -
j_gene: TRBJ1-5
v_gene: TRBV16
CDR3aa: CASSYHFVGHNQPQHF
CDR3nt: TGTGCCAGCAGCTATCACTTCGTGGGGCATAATCAGCCCCAGCATTTT

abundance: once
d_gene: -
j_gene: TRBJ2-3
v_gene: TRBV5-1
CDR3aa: CASSIGGTWGTDTQYF
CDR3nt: TGCGCCAGCAGCATTGGGGGGACCTGGGGCACAGATACGCAGTATTTT

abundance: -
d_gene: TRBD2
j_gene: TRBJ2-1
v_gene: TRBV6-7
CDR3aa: CASSHSGGASNEQFF
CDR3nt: TGTGCCAGCAGTCACAGCGGGGGGGCCTCGAATGAGCAGTTCTTC

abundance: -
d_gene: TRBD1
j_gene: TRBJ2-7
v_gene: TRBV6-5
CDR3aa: CASRQGNLYEQYF
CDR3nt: TGTGCCAGCAGACAGGGGAACCTCTACGAGCAGTACTTC

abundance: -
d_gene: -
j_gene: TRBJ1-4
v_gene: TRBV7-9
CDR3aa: CASSLVGAQEKLFF
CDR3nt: TGTGCCAGCAGCTTAGTTGGGGCTCAAGAAAAACTGTTTTTT

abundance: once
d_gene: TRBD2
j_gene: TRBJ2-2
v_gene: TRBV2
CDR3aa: CASITGLAGPNTGELFF
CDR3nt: TGTGCCAGCATTACGGGACTAGCGGGGCCGAACACCGGGGAGCTGTTTTTT

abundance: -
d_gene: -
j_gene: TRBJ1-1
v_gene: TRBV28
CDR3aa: CASDRPGVNSEAFF
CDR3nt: TGTGCCAGCGACAGACCGGGGGTAAATTCTGAAGCTTTCTTT

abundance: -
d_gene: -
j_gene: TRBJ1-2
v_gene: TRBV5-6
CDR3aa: CASSLVGGLDYGYTF
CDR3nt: TGTGCCAGCAGCTTGGTGGGAGGACTCGACTATGGCTACACCTTC

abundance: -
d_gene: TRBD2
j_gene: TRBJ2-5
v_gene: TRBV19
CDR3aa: CASSILAGVWETQYF
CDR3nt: TGTGCCAGTAGCATACTAGCGGGAGTGTGGGAGACCCAGTACTTC

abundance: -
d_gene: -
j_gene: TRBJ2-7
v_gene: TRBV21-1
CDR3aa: CASSTRRDYEQYF
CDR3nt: TGTGCCAGCAGCACTCGCAGGGACTACGAGCAGTACTTC

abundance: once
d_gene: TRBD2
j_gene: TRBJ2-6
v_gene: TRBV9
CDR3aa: CASSSRLAAGANVLTF
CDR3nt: TGTGCCAGCAGCTCACGACTAGCCGCCGGGGCCAACGTCCTGACTTTC

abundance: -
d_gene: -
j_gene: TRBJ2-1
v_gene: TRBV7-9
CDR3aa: CASSLSQFWEQFF
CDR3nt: TGTGCCAGCAGCTTAAGTCAGTTTTGGGAGCAGTTCTTC

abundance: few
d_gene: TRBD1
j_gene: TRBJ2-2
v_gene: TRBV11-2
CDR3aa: CASSLGGGRELFF
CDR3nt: TGTGCCAGCAGCTTAGGAGGGGGCCGGGAGCTGTTTTTT

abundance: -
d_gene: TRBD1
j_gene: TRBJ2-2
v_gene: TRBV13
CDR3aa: CASSFTRTGFGLAGELFF
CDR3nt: TGTGCCAGCAGCTTTACTAGGACAGGGTTTGGGCTTGCCGGGGAGCTGTTTTTT

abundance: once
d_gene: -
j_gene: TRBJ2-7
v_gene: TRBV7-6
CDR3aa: CASSPGGLYEQYF
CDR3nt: TGTGCCAGCAGCCCAGGTGGCCTCTACGAGCAGTACTTC

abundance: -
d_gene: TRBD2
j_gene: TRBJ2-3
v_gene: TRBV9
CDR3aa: CASSFSSGSNTDTQYF
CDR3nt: TGTGCCAGCAGCTTCTCTAGCGGGAGTAACACAGATACGCAGTATTTT

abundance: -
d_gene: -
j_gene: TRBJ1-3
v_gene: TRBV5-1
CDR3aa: CASSFIGGYGNTIYF
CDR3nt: TGCGCCAGCAGCTTCATAGGGGGTTATGGAAACACCATATATTTT

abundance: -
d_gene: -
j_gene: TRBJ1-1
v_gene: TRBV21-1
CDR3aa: CASSPVDRANTEAFF
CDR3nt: TGTGCCAGCAGCCCTGTGGACAGGGCGAACACTGAAGCTTTCTTT

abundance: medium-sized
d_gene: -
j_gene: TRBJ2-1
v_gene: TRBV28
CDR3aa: CATLLLSSYNEQFF
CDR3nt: TGTGCCACCCTTCTTCTAAGCTCCTACAATGAGCAGTTCTTC

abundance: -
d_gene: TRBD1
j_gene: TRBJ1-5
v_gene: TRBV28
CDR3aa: CASSTRRQGRNQPQHF
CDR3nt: TGTGCCAGCAGTACAAGAAGACAGGGACGAAATCAGCCCCAGCATTTT

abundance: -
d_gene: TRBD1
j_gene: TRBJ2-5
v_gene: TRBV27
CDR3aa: CASSSTGEETQYF
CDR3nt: TGTGCCAGCAGTTCGACAGGGGAGGAGACCCAGTACTTC

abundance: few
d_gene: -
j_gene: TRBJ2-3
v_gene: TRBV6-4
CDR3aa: CASSDSQSTDTQYF
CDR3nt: TGTGCCAGCAGTGACTCACAGAGCACAGATACGCAGTATTTT

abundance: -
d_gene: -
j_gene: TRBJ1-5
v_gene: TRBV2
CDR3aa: CASSTPRSDNQPQHF
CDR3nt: TGTGCCAGCAGTACCCCCCGGAGTGACAATCAGCCCCAGCATTTT

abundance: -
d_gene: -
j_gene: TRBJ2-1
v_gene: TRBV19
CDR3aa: CASSMTTYNEQFF
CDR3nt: TGTGCCAGTAGTATGACTACCTACAATGAGCAGTTCTTC

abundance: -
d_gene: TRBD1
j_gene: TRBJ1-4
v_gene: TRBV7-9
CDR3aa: CASRSQGTNEKLFF
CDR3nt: TGTGCCAGCAGGTCACAGGGGACTAATGAAAAACTGTTTTTT

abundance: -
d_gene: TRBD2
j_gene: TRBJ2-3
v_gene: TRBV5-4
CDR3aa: CASSLLVAGGPTDTQYF
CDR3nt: TGTGCCAGCAGCTTGTTAGTTGCGGGGGGGCCCACAGATACGCAGTATTTT

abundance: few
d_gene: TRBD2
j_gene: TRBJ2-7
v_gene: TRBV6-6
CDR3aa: CASSNPGLAYF
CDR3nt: TGTGCCAGCAGTAACCCTGGACTAGCGTACTTC

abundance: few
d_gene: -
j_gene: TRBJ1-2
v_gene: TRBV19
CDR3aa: CASRTGDDCYTF
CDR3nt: TGTGCCAGTAGGACAGGTGACGACTGCTACACCTTC

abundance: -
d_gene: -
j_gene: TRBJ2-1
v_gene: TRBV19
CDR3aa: CASSIFDSYNEQFF
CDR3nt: TGTGCCAGTAGTATCTTCGACAGTTACAATGAGCAGTTCTTC

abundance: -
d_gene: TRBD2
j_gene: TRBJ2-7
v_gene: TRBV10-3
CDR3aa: CAISSGLHEQYF
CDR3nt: TGTGCCATCTCTAGCGGGCTCCACGAGCAGTACTTC

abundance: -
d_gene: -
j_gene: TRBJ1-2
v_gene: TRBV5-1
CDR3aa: CASSLGTRDSRGGYTF
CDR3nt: TGCGCCAGCAGCTTGGGAACCCGGGACTCAAGAGGGGGCTACACCTTC

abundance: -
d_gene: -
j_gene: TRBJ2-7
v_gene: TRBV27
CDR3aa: CASSFGNSNEQYF
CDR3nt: TGTGCCAGCAGTTTCGGGAATTCAAACGAGCAGTACTTC

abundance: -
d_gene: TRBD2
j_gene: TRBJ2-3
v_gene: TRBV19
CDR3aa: CASSPNLLAGAGDTQYF
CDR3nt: TGTGCCAGTAGTCCGAACCTCCTAGCGGGAGCCGGAGATACGCAGTATTTT

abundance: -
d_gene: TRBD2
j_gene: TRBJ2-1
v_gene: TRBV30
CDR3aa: CAWSGTSGNNEQFF
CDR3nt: TGTGCCTGGAGTGGGACTAGCGGGAACAATGAGCAGTTCTTC

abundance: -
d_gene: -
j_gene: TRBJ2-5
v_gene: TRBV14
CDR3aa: CASSQMNSRIGETQYF
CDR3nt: TGTGCCAGCAGCCAAATGAACTCGAGGATTGGAGAGACCCAGTACTTC

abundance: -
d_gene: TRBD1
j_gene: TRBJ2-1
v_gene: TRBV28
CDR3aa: CASSLAGTGGRNEQFF
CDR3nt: TGTGCCAGCAGTTTAGCCGGGACAGGGGGCCGGAATGAGCAGTTCTTC

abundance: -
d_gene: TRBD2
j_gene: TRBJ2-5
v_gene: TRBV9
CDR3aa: CASSVGGVEETQYF
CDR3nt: TGTGCCAGCAGCGTCGGGGGGGTGGAAGAGACCCAGTACTTC

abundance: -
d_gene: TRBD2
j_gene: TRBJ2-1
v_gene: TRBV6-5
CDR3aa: CASSYSSGVNEQFF
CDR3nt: TGTGCCAGCAGTTACTCGAGCGGGGTCAATGAGCAGTTCTTC

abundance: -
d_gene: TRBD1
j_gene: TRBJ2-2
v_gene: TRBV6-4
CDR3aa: CASSATGGTGELFF
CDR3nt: TGTGCCAGCAGCGCGACAGGGGGTACCGGGGAGCTGTTTTTT

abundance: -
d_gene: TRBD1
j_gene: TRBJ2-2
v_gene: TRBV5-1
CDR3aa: CASSLDRGRTGELFF
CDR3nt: TGCGCCAGCAGCTTGGACAGGGGGCGCACCGGGGAGCTGTTTTTT

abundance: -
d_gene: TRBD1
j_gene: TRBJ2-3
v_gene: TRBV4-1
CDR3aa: CASSPRDRVTDTQYF
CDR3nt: TGCGCCAGCAGCCCCCGGGACAGGGTAACAGATACGCAGTATTTT

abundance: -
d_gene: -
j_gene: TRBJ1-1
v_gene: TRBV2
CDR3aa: CASITGTEAFF
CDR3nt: TGTGCCAGCATAACAGGGACTGAAGCTTTCTTT

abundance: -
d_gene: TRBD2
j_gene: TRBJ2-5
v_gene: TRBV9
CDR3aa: CASSVELAGEETQYF
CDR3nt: TGTGCCAGCAGCGTAGAGCTAGCGGGAGAGGAGACCCAGTACTTC

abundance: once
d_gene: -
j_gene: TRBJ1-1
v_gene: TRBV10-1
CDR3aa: CASSVGAGTEAFF
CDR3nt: TGCGCCAGCAGTGTAGGTGCAGGGACTGAAGCTTTCTTT

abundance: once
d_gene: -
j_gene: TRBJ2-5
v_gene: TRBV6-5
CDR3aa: CASSYNEGRETQYF
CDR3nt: TGTGCCAGCAGTTATAATGAGGGAAGGGAGACCCAGTACTTC

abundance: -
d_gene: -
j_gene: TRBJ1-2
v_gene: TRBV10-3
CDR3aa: CAISPGTTYGYTF
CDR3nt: TGTGCCATCAGCCCCGGGACAACGTATGGCTACACCTTC